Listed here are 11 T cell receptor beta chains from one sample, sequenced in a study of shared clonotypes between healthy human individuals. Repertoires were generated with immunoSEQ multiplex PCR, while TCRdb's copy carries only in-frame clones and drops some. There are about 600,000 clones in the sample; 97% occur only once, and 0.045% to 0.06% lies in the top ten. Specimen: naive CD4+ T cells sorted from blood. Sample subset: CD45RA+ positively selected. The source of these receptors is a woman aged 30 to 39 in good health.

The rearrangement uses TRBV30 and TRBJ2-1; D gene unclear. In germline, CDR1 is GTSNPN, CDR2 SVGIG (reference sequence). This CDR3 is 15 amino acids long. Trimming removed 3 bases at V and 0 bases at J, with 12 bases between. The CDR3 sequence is CAWSRGSSSYNEQFF. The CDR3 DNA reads TGTGCCTGGAGCCGAGGAAGTAGCTCCTACAATGAGCAGTTCTTC.

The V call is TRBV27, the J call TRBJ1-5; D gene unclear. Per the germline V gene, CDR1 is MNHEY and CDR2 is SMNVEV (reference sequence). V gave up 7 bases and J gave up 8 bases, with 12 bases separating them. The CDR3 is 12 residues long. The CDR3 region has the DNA TGTGCCAGCACCCATTTATCCGAGCCCCAGCATTTT. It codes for CASTHLSEPQHF.

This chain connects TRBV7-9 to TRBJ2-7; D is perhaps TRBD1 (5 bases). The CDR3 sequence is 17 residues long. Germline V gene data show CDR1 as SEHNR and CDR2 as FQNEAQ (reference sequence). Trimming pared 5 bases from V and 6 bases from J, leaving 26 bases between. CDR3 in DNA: TGTGCCAGCAGCCCAATCAACGCGGACCGTTGGGGCCTCGAGCAGTACTTC. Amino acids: CASSPINADRWGLEQYF.

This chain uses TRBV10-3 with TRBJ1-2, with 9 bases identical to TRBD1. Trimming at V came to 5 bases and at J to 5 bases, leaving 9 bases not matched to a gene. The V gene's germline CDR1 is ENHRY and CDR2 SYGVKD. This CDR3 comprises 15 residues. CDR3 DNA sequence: TGTGCCATCAGTTATAATACAGGGACAGGGTATGGCTACACCTTC. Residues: CAISYNTGTGYGYTF.

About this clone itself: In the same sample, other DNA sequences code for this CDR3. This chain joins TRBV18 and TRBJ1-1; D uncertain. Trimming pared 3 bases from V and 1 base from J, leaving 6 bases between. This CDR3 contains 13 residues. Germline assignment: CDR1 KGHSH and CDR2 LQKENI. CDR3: CASSPGENTEAFF. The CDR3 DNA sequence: TGTGCCAGCTCACCTGGAGAGAACACTGAAGCTTTCTTT.

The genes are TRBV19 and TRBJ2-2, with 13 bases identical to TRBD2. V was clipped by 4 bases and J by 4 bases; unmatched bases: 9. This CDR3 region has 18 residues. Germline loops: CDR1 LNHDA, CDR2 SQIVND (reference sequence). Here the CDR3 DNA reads TGTGCCAGTAGTACGGGACTAGCGGGATTCGTGGTCACCGGGGAGCTGTTTTTT. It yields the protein CASSTGLAGFVVTGELFF.

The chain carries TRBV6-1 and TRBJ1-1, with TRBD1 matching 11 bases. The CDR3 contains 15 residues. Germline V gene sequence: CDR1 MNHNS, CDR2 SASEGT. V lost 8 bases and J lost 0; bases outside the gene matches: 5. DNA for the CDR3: TGTGCCAGCTCCGGACAGGGGGCTTTGAACACTGAAGCTTTCTTT. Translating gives CASSGQGALNTEAFF.

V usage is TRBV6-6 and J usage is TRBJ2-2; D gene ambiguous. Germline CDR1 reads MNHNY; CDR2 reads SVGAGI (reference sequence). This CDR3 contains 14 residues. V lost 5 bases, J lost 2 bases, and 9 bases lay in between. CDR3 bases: TGTGCCAGCAGTACTCAAACTAACACCGGGGAGCTGTTTTTT. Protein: CASSTQTNTGELFF.

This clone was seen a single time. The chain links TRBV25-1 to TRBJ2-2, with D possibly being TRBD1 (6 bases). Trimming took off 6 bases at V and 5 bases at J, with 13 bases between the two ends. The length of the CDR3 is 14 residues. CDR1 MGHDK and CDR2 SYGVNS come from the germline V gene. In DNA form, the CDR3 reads TGTGCCAGCAGGTCAGGGGCCGGAACCGGGGAGCTGTTTTTT. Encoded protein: CASRSGAGTGELFF.

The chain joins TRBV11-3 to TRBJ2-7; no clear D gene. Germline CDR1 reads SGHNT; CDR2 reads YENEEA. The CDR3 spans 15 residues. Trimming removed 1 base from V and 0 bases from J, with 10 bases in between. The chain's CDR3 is CASSLGAASSYEQYF. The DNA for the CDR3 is TGTGCCAGCAGCTTAGGGGCAGCCAGCTCCTACGAGCAGTACTTC. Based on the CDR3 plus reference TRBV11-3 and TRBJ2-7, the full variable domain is EAGVVQSPRYKIIEKKQPVAFWCNPISGHNTLYWYLQNLGQGPELLIRYENEEAVDDSQLPKDRFSAERLKGVDSTLKIQPAELGDSAVYLCASSLGAASSYEQYFGPGTRLTVT.

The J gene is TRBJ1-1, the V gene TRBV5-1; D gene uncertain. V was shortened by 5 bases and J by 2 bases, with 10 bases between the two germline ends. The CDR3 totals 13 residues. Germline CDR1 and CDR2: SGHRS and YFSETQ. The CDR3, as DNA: TGCGCCAGCAGGTGGACCTCAAACACTGAAGCTTTCTTT. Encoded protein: CASRWTSNTEAFF.